Listed below are T cell receptor beta chains from one sample, sequenced in a study of T-cell memory formation after mild COVID-19. TCRdb independently ran MiXCR on the 5' RACE reads; one entry per CDR3 protein. The table shows approximately 170,000 distinct CDR3 sequences, with over 10% occurring only once. The material sequenced was PBMCs or a T cell subset sorted from them (not recorded which). Receptors originate from a man aged 18 to 35 who had mild COVID-19 (a few samples of this study predate the infection). Cell type and time point are not known. The CDR3 runs from the conserved cysteine through the conserved F or W. Fields, in order: J gene, clone size, D gene, V gene, CDR3 length, CDR3 protein, CDR3 DNA. A D gene is named only where the DNA matches it firmly. Rows give clone size only sometimes, using once, few, many, or a class for an expanded clone.

TRBJ2-5 NA NA TRBV18 12 CASSGPRGTQYF TGTGCCAGCTCGGGGCCTCGGGGGACCCAGTACTTC
TRBJ2-7 many NA TRBV27 14 CASSPKLTSYEQYF TGTGCCAGCAGCCCTAAGCTAACCTCCTACGAGCAGTACTTC
TRBJ2-3 NA NA TRBV9 18 CASSVRPAMPPSTDTQYF TGTGCCAGCAGCGTCAGGCCAGCTATGCCTCCTAGCACAGATACGCAGTATTTT
TRBJ1-1 few NA TRBV24-1 14 CATSEYYRNTEAFF TGTGCCACCAGTGAATATTACAGGAACACTGAAGCTTTCTTT
TRBJ1-5 NA NA TRBV6-5 15 CASSLMNGPNQPQHF TGTGCCAGCAGTTTGATGAATGGCCCAAATCAGCCCCAGCATTTT
TRBJ1-1 NA NA TRBV12-3/TRBV12-4 12 CASSSGGVVAFF TGTGCCAGCAGCTCCGGAGGGGTTGTTGCTTTCTTT
TRBJ2-1 NA NA TRBV4-2 13 CASSKDSRNEQFF TGTGCCAGCAGCAAAGATTCGAGGAATGAGCAGTTCTTC
TRBJ2-6 NA NA TRBV4-3 17 CASSGGAGVAGANVLTF TGCGCCAGCAGTGGAGGGGCAGGGGTTGCTGGGGCCAACGTCCTGACTTTC
TRBJ1-5 few NA TRBV20-1 15 CSARQRGLRNQPQHF TGCAGTGCTAGACAAAGGGGTTTGCGCAATCAGCCCCAGCATTTT
TRBJ1-5 NA TRBD1 TRBV7-2 15 CASSTYGQAGQPQHF TGTGCCAGCAGCACCTACGGACAGGCGGGTCAGCCCCAGCATTTT
TRBJ1-2 NA TRBD1 TRBV20-1 14 CSARVQGSSYGYTF TGCAGTGCTAGAGTACAGGGGTCGAGCTATGGCTACACCTTC
TRBJ2-2 NA NA TRBV21-1 15 CASSPFGGSTGELFF TGTGCCAGCAGCCCCTTCGGGGGGAGCACCGGGGAGCTGTTTTTT
TRBJ2-5 NA NA TRBV6-5 12 CAIRGAGETQYF TGTGCCATCCGCGGGGCGGGCGAGACCCAGTACTTC
TRBJ2-3 NA NA TRBV30 12 CAWSAATDTQYF TGTGCCTGGAGTGCCGCCACAGATACGCAGTATTTT
TRBJ2-5 few TRBD2 TRBV7-9 15 CASSLEPGTIRTQYF TGTGCCAGCAGCTTAGAACCCGGGACTATACGGACCCAGTACTTC
TRBJ2-1 few TRBD2 TRBV9 16 CASGPWGGESYNEQFF TGTGCCAGCGGCCCATGGGGGGGAGAGTCCTACAATGAGCAGTTCTTC
TRBJ2-5 NA NA TRBV5-6 15 CASSLAARVQETQYF TGTGCCAGCAGCTTGGCGGCTAGGGTCCAAGAGACCCAGTACTTC
TRBJ1-1 few NA TRBV19 10 CASGLREAFF TGTGCCAGTGGGCTTCGGGAAGCTTTCTTT
TRBJ1-2 NA NA TRBV6-5 15 CASSYSGRGRMGYTF TGTGCCAGCAGTTATAGTGGGCGAGGCCGTATGGGCTACACCTTC
TRBJ1-3 NA NA TRBV7-2 15 CASSPRGDRVNTIYF TGTGCCAGCAGCCCTCGGGGGGACCGCGTGAACACCATATATTTT
TRBJ1-1 once NA TRBV4-3 14 CASSQEGLGTEAFF TGCGCCAGCAGCCAAGAGGGACTGGGCACTGAAGCTTTCTTT
TRBJ2-3 once TRBD2 TRBV7-2 16 CASSLGSSGYTDTQYF TGTGCCAGCAGCTTAGGCTCTAGCGGGTACACAGATACGCAGTATTTT
TRBJ1-2 NA NA TRBV5-5 16 CASSLEGGRKVYGYTF TGTGCCAGCAGCTTGGAAGGCGGCAGGAAAGTTTATGGCTACACCTTC
TRBJ2-5 many NA TRBV27 13 CASSSRGRETQYF TGTGCCAGCAGCTCCAGGGGTCGGGAGACCCAGTACTTC
TRBJ2-2 few NA TRBV7-8 14 CASSLNGSPGELFF TGTGCCAGCAGCTTAAATGGGAGTCCCGGGGAGCTGTTTTTT
TRBJ2-5 NA NA TRBV3-1 15 CASSPRGGSQETQYF TGTGCCAGCAGCCCTCGGGGTGGCAGCCAAGAGACCCAGTACTTC
TRBJ1-5 NA NA TRBV20-1 14 CSAIHSTLNQPQHF TGCAGTGCTATCCACAGCACCCTCAATCAGCCCCAGCATTTT
TRBJ2-1 few TRBD2 TRBV7-9 16 CASSLRRGKGKNEQFF TGTGCCAGCAGCTTAAGGCGGGGGAAGGGTAAAAATGAGCAGTTCTTC
TRBJ1-4 many TRBD1 TRBV4-3 15 CASSQTDRGGEKLFF TGCGCCAGCAGCCAAACTGACAGGGGAGGCGAAAAACTGTTTTTT
TRBJ2-1 NA NA TRBV7-3 13 CASSPLGFREQFF TGTGCCAGCAGCCCCCTGGGGTTTCGTGAGCAGTTCTTC
TRBJ2-7 many TRBD1 TRBV4-3 14 CASSQGQGTGEQYF TGCGCCAGCAGCCAAGGACAGGGTACCGGCGAGCAGTACTTC
TRBJ2-2 NA TRBD2 TRBV7-7 21 CASSLVSRLAGGRTNTGELFF TGTGCCAGCAGCTTAGTTTCACGACTAGCGGGGGGACGAACGAACACCGGGGAGCTGTTTTTT
TRBJ2-5 few NA TRBV5-6 15 CASSYGPGLGETQYF TGTGCCAGCAGCTATGGTCCGGGGTTGGGAGAGACCCAGTACTTC
TRBJ2-7 many TRBD1 TRBV12-3/TRBV12-4 15 CASSLGQDPTYEQYF TGTGCCAGCAGCCTGGGACAGGACCCTACCTACGAGCAGTACTTC
TRBJ2-3 NA NA TRBV24-1 15 CATSGWGPSTDTQYF TGTGCCACCAGTGGCTGGGGACCTAGCACAGATACGCAGTATTTT
TRBJ2-4 few TRBD1 TRBV18 13 CASSRDSGNIQYF TGTGCCAGCTCACGGGACAGTGGAAACATTCAGTACTTC
TRBJ1-2 few NA TRBV7-9 14 CASSPGAVDYGYTF TGTGCCAGCAGCCCCGGGGCGGTGGACTATGGCTACACCTTC
TRBJ2-5 NA NA TRBV12-3/TRBV12-4 12 CASRRGRETQYF TGTGCCAGCAGGAGGGGTCGAGAGACCCAGTACTTC
TRBJ1-1 few NA TRBV7-2 12 CASSLIRVEAFF TGTGCCAGCAGCTTAATCAGGGTTGAAGCTTTCTTT
TRBJ1-6 NA NA TRBV7-9 15 CASRERGTLNSPLHF TGTGCCAGCAGGGAACGTGGGACTCTGAATTCACCCCTCCACTTT
TRBJ2-2 many NA TRBV28 13 CANQDSNTGELFF TGTGCCAACCAGGACTCGAACACCGGGGAGCTGTTTTTT
TRBJ2-6 few NA TRBV6-6 13 CASTSTGANVLTF TGTGCCAGCACATCCACTGGGGCCAACGTCCTGACTTTC
TRBJ2-3 few NA TRBV25-1 13 CASSGSFTDTQYF TGTGCCAGCAGTGGCAGCTTCACAGATACGCAGTATTTT
TRBJ2-5 NA TRBD2 TRBV7-2 15 CASSSAGGNRETQYF TGTGCCAGCAGCTCGGCCGGGGGGAACAGAGAGACCCAGTACTTC
TRBJ1-1 NA NA TRBV7-9 14 CASSSRGSGTEAFF TGTGCCAGCAGCTCCCGGGGTAGCGGCACTGAAGCTTTCTTT
TRBJ2-3 few TRBD1 TRBV7-9 16 CASSLAQGATTDTQYF TGTGCCAGCAGCTTAGCGCAGGGGGCAACAACAGATACGCAGTATTTT
TRBJ1-2 many NA TRBV29-1 14 CSVEPRLADYGYTF TGCAGCGTTGAGCCCAGGCTAGCTGACTATGGCTACACCTTC
TRBJ1-5 NA NA TRBV29-1 14 CSVVLGDSNQPQHF TGCAGCGTTGTTCTGGGGGATAGCAATCAGCCCCAGCATTTT
TRBJ1-1 NA NA TRBV25-1 15 CASSEYPQGNTEAFF TGTGCCAGCAGTGAATACCCACAGGGGAACACTGAAGCTTTCTTT
TRBJ2-3 NA NA TRBV5-1 14 CASSASTASDTQYF TGCGCCAGCAGCGCCTCGACAGCTTCAGATACGCAGTATTTT
TRBJ1-1 many NA TRBV7-2 11 CASSLLRVAFF TGTGCCAGCAGCCTACTACGGGTAGCTTTCTTT